The 21 T cell receptor beta chains reported below all come from one sample, sequenced in a study of cytomegalovirus exposure and HLA in healthy donors. Vbeta (60) and Jbeta (13) primers were used in the PCR. The repertoire was sequenced with immunoSEQ multiplex PCR; TCRdb's copy has only in-frame clones and lacks some. The sample consists of approximately 170,000 clones, 70% to 80% of them appearing once. Sequencing used PBMCs. These receptor sequences come from a man between 18 and 29 years old in good health and CMV-seropositive.

The V and J genes are TRBV27 and TRBJ1-1; tentatively, D is TRBD1 (5 bases). The CDR3 has 13 residues. The ends were cut back, 4 bases at V and 3 bases at J, with 9 bases in the middle. CDR1 MNHEY and CDR2 SMNVEV come from the germline V gene (reference sequence). The CDR3 bases are TGTGCCAGCAGTTGGGGCACCGACACTGAAGCTTTCTTT. This codes for CASSWGTDTEAFF.

A single count supports this clone. V is TRBV7-6 and J is TRBJ2-3; 9 nucleotides align to TRBD2. Unmatched junction bases numbered 5, after V lost 4 bases and J lost 0 bases. Germline CDR1 and CDR2: SGHVS and FNYEAQ. CDR3 length: 16 amino acids. CDR3 region: CASSSLAGSSTDTQYF. Written as DNA, the CDR3 is TGTGCCAGCAGCTCCCTAGCGGGATCGAGCACAGATACGCAGTATTTT.

The V gene is TRBV18, the J gene TRBJ1-3, with D perhaps matching TRBD1 (6 bases). Trimming stripped 2 bases from V and 0 bases from J, with 14 bases between. Germline lookup yields CDR1 KGHSH and CDR2 LQKENI. CDR3 length: 17 amino acids. CDR3 in DNA: TGTGCCAGCTCACCATCGGCAGGGGATCTCTCTGGAAACACCATATATTTT. Protein product: CASSPSAGDLSGNTIYF.

This clone occurred a few times. The chain is built from TRBV18 and TRBJ1-2; TRBD1 is a possible D gene (5 bases). The V and J ends lost 3 bases and 0 bases respectively, with 11 bases between them. The germline V gene encodes CDR1 KGHSH and CDR2 LQKENI. CDR3 length: 15 amino acids. DNA of the CDR3: TGTGCCAGCTCACCCTCCTCGGGGGCTAACTATGGCTACACCTTC. Translated, it gives CASSPSSGANYGYTF.

This clone was seen a few times. The chain is built from TRBV7-9 and TRBJ2-5; D perhaps matches TRBD2 (5 bases). Trimming removed 2 bases at V and 10 bases at J, with 8 bases between. The CDR3 contains 11 residues. Germline V CDR1 and CDR2: SEHNR, FQNEAQ (reference sequence). The CDR3 nucleotides read TGTGCCAGCAGCTTACAGGAGGACCAGTACTTC. Translated, it gives CASSLQEDQYF.

V gene TRBV6-5 combines with J gene TRBJ1-2, with unresolved D. Germline-derived CDR1 and CDR2 are MNHEY and SVGAGI. The V end lost 2 bases, the J end lost 8 bases, and 15 bases lay between the germline ends. The length of the CDR3 is 14 residues. The CDR3 DNA is TGTGCCAGCAGTTACGAATGGGGAGGAGAGGGCTACACCTTC. Amino acids: CASSYEWGGEGYTF.

V usage is TRBV9 and J usage is TRBJ2-1; D might be TRBD2 (7 bases). The V and J ends lost 4 bases and 7 bases respectively, with 18 bases between them. Germline assignment: CDR1 SGDLS and CDR2 YYNGEE. This CDR3 is built from 15 residues. The CDR3 DNA sequence: TGTGCCAGCAGCCCGTGGGGGGGCGCGGGGAATGAGCAGTTCTTC. Amino acid sequence: CASSPWGGAGNEQFF.

This sequence joins TRBV4-3 and TRBJ2-1, with D perhaps matching TRBD2 (5 bases). There are 16 residues in the CDR3. Between the trimmed V and J ends, which lost 0 bases and 2 bases, there was a span of 11 bases. From germline, CDR1 is LGHNA and CDR2 YSLEER. The CDR3 loop reads CASSQDYSGPYNEQFF. As DNA, the CDR3 is TGCGCCAGCAGCCAAGATTACAGCGGCCCCTACAATGAGCAGTTCTTC.

The chain uses TRBV27 and TRBJ1-5, with a weak D call TRBD1 (5 bases). The CDR3 contains 14 residues. CDR1 MNHEY and CDR2 SMNVEV come from the germline V gene (reference sequence). Trimming shortened V by 5 bases and J by 6 bases, and 14 bases separated the two germline ends. The chain's CDR3 is CASSTDGTRQPQHF. The CDR3 region has the DNA TGTGCCAGCAGTACGGACGGGACTCGTCAGCCCCAGCATTTT.

The V call is TRBV2, the J call TRBJ1-5; 8 positions agree with TRBD1. V was clipped by 1 base and J by 0 bases; unmatched bases: 5. Per the germline V gene, CDR1 is SNHLY and CDR2 is FYNNEI. The CDR3 is made up of 17 amino acids. The CDR3: CASSEVWTGSSNQPQHF. DNA of the CDR3: TGTGCCAGCAGTGAAGTCTGGACAGGGAGTAGCAATCAGCCCCAGCATTTT.

CDR3: CASSLITGFRTDTQYF. The CDR3, as DNA: TGTGCCAGCAGCTTGATTACAGGGTTTCGAACAGATACGCAGTATTTT. The chain employs TRBV7-8 and TRBJ2-3, with D maybe TRBD1 (6 bases). Germline CDR1 reads SGHVS; CDR2 reads FQNEAQ. The CDR3 extends over 16 amino acids. Trimming took 3 bases from V and 3 from J, leaving 16 bases between them.

This chain joins TRBV28 and TRBJ1-5; tentative D call: TRBD1 (5 bases). The CDR3 runs to 14 residues. V gave up 3 bases and J gave up 3 bases, with 9 bases separating them. Per the germline V gene, CDR1 is MDHEN and CDR2 is SYDVKM. The CDR3 DNA sequence: TGTGCCAGCAGTTTTAGCAGGGACAATCAGCCCCAGCATTTT. Its translation is CASSFSRDNQPQHF.

The chain joins TRBV7-9 to TRBJ2-7, with 11 bases aligning to TRBD1. The CDR3 is made up of 15 amino acids. The germline V gene encodes CDR1 SEHNR and CDR2 FQNEAQ (reference sequence). Trimming took 4 bases from V and 0 from J; bases not matched to a gene: 2. CDR3 bases: TGTGCCAGCAGCTGGACAGGGGGCGCCTCCTACGAGCAGTACTTC. Translation gives CASSWTGGASYEQYF.

This clone has a single count. The rearrangement uses TRBV19 and TRBJ1-2; D ambiguous. CDR1 and CDR2 from the germline V gene are LNHDA and SQIVND (reference sequence). The CDR3 sequence is 15 residues long. Trimming cost V 2 bases and J 0 bases, with 10 bases left between them. DNA of the CDR3: TGTGCCAGTAGTATACGAGCTTCTCCTAACTATGGCTACACCTTC. Translation: CASSIRASPNYGYTF.

The V call is TRBV11-3, the J call TRBJ1-5; 8 bases agree with TRBD1. Germline CDR1 is SGHNT and CDR2 is YENEEA. With 5 bases clipped from V and 3 bases from J, the junction kept 3 bases outside the gene matches. This CDR3 contains 14 residues. CDR3 in DNA: TGTGCCAGCAGCCCGGACAGGGTCAATCAGCCCCAGCATTTT. Amino acid sequence: CASSPDRVNQPQHF.

The chain combines TRBV4-2 with TRBJ2-5, with TRBD1 matching over 9 bases. CDR1 and CDR2 (germline): LGHNA, YNFKEQ. CDR3 length: 18 residues. With 3 bases clipped from V and 4 bases from J, the junction kept 15 bases outside the gene matches. The CDR3 DNA reads TGTGCCAGCAGCCACGGGTTGCCCGGACAGGGGATGGCAGAGACCCAGTACTTC. It is translated as CASSHGLPGQGMAETQYF.

The V gene is TRBV30, the J gene TRBJ1-5, with D unclear. There are 14 residues in the CDR3. CDR1 is GTSNPN and CDR2 is SVGIG in the germline V gene (reference sequence). V gave up 2 bases and J gave up 6 bases, with 14 bases separating them. The CDR3 reads CAWSSEETFQPQHF. The CDR3 nucleotides are TGTGCCTGGAGTTCGGAGGAGACTTTTCAGCCCCAGCATTTT.

The V gene is TRBV7-9, the J gene TRBJ2-7; TRBD2 is a possible D gene (6 bases). CDR3 size: 15 residues. Germline CDR1 SEHNR, CDR2 FQNEAQ (reference sequence). Trimming shortened V by 1 base and J by 2 bases, and 12 bases separated the two germline ends. CDR3 sequence (DNA): TGTGCCAGCAGCTTAGAGGCGGGGAGGCCCTACGAGCAGTACTTC. Translating it yields CASSLEAGRPYEQYF.

The chain is built from TRBV11-3 and TRBJ2-2; D unclear. This CDR3 comprises 15 residues. Germline CDR1 SGHNT, CDR2 YENEEA. V lost 3 bases and J lost 1, with 9 bases in between. CDR3: CASSLSVVNTGELFF. Here the CDR3 DNA reads TGTGCCAGCAGCTTGTCTGTTGTGAACACCGGGGAGCTGTTTTTT.

This clone was observed once. The genes are TRBV7-2 and TRBJ1-4; D is uncertain. The length of the CDR3 is 14 residues. Germline V gene lookup returns CDR1 SGHTA and CDR2 FQGNSA. V lost 3 bases, J lost 6 bases, and 11 bases lay in between. The CDR3 region has the DNA TGTGCCAGCAGCTTGGGCGGGGATGATGAAAAACTGTTTTTT. Translation: CASSLGGDDEKLFF.

The rearrangement joins TRBV27 to TRBJ1-3; D is unresolved. Trimming removed 5 bases from V and 2 bases from J, with 7 bases in between. Germline CDR1 MNHEY, CDR2 SMNVEV (reference sequence). There are 13 residues in the CDR3. CDR3: CASSPYTGNTIYF. The CDR3 DNA sequence: TGTGCCAGCAGTCCTTACACTGGAAACACCATATATTTT.